The TCR beta chain under discussion was sequenced for a study of cytomegalovirus exposure and HLA in healthy donors. Study results and limitations: In a later analysis, TCR beta V- and J-gene trimming was associated with a missense DCLRE1C variant.

Comments on this clone: The target antigen is unknown.

PCR was performed using 60 Vbeta and 13 Jbeta primers. Clones were sequenced by immunoSEQ multiplex PCR, and TCRdb holds only the in-frame ones, with some missing. The sample records some 130,000 clones, 65% to 80% being singletons. The V end lost 1 base, the J end lost 5 bases, and 19 bases lay between the germline ends. The CDR3 length is 17 residues. In germline, CDR1 is SGHDT, CDR2 YYEEEE. The sequence derives from a man under 40 in good health and CMV-seronegative. The source material was PBMCs. The chain carries TRBV5-6 and TRBJ1-5, with a tentative D call TRBD1 (5 bases). The CDR3 bases are TGTGCCAGCAGCTTGAGGATCGTCGCGGCAGGGCATCAGCCCCAGCATTTT. It encodes CASSLRIVAAGHQPQHF.